The entry below describes one T cell receptor (beta chain). This specimen comes from a study of tumor-infiltrating lymphocytes in primary liver carcinoma. TCR beta cDNA was prepared out of 450 to 500 ng total RNA by means of a constant-region primer. Libraries of TCR beta came from three nested multiplex PCR rounds with slightly modified ARM-PCR. PCR rounds one and two used TRBV1-TRBV30 forward primers with a C-beta reverse primer for roughly 10 cycles each. TCRdb ran MiXCR on the multiplex PCR reads and lists one entry per CDR3 protein. The sample yields hundreds of thousands of distinct CDR3 sequences, roughly two thirds seen once. Trimming took off 4 bases at V and 5 bases at J, with 12 bases between the two ends. This CDR3 has 14 amino acids. Per the germline V gene, CDR1 is SGHRS and CDR2 is YFSETQ. Unsorted whole blood yielded the blood RNA, and germline DNA was also extracted.

The receptor's source is a man aged 35 to 55 with primary liver carcinoma and hepatitis B virus infection. The chain uses TRBV5-1 and TRBJ2-2; no clear D. The source material was peripheral blood. The CDR3 DNA sequence: TGCGCCAGCAGCCCAGTCCGTGGGACCGGGGAGCTGTTTTTT. Translating gives CASSPVRGTGELFF.